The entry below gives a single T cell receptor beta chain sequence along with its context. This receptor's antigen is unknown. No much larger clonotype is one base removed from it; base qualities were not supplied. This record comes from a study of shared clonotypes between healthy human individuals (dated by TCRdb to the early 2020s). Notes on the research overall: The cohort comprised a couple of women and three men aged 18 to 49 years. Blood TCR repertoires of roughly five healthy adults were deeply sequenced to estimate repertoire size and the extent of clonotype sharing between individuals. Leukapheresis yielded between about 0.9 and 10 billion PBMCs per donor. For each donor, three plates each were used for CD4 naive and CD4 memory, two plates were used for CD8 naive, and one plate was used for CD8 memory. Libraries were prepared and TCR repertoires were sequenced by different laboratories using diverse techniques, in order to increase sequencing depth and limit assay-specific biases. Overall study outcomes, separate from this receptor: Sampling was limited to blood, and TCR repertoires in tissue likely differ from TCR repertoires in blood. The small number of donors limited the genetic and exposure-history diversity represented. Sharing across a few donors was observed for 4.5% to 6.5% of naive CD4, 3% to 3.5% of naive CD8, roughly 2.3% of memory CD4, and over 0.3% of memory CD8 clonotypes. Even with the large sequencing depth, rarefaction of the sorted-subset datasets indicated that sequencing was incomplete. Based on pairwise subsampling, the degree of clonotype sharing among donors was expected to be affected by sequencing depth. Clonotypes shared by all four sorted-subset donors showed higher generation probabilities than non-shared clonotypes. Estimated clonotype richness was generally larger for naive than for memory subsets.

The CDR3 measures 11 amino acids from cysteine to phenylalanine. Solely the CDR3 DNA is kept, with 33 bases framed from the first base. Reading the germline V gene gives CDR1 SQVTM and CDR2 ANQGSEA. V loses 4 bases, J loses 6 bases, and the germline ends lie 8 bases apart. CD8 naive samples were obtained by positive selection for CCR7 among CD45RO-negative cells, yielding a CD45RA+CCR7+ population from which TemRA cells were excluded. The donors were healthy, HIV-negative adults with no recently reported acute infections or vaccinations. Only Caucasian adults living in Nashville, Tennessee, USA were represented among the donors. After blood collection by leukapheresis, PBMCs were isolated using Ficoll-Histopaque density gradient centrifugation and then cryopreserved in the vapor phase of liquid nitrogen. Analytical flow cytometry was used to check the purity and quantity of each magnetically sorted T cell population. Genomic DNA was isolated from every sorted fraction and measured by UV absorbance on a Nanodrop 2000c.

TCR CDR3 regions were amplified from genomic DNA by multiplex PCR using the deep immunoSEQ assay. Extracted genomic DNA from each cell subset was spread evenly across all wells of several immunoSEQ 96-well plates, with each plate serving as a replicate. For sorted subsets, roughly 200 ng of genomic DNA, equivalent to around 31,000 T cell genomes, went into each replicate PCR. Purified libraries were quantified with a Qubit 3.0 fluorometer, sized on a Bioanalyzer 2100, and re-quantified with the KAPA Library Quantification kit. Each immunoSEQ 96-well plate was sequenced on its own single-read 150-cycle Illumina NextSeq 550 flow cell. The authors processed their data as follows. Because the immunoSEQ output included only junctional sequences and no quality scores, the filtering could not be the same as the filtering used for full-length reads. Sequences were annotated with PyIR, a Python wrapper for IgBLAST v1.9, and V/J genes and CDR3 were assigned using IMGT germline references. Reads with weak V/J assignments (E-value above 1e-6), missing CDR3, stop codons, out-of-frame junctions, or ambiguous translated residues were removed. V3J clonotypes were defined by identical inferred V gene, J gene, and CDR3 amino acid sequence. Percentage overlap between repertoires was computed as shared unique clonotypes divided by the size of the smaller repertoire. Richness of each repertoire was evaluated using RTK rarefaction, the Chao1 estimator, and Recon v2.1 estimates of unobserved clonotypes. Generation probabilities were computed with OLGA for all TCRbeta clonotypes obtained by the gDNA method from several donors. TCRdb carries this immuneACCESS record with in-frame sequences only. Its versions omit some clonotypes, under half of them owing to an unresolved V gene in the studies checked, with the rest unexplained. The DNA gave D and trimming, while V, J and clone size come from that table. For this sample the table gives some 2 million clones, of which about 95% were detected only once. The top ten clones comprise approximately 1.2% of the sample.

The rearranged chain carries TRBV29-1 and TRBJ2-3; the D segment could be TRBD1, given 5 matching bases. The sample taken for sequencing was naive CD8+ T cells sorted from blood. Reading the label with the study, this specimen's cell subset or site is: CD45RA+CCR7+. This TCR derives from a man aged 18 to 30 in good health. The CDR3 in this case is CSVGQLDTQYF. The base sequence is TGCAGCGTTGGACAGTTGGATACGCAGTATTTT.